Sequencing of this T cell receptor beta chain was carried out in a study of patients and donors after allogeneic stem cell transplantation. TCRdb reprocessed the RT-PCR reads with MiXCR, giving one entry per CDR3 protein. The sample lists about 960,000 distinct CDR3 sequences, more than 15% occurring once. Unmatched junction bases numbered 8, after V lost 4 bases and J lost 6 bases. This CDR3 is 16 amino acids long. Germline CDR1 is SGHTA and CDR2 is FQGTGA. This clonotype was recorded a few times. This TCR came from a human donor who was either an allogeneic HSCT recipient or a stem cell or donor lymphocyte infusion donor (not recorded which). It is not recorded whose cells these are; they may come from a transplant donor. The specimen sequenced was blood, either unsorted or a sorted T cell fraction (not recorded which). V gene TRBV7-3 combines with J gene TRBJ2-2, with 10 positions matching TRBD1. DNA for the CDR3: TGTGCCAGCAGCTCTCCCGGGACAGGGGCCTCCGGGGAGCTGTTTTTT. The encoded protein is CASSSPGTGASGELFF.